This record concerns one T cell receptor (beta chain) sequence. Its specificity is unknown. The V and J ends lost 1 base and 2 bases respectively, with 16 bases between them. Germline V gene data show CDR1 as LGHNA and CDR2 as YSLEER. The CDR3 is 17 amino acids. No neoadjuvant therapy was given to the selected pancreatic ductal adenocarcinoma patients before their surgery. The data were obtained in a study of T cells in pancreatic ductal adenocarcinoma. Produced via immunoSEQ multiplex PCR; TCRdb's table is partial and in-frame only. In the table there are roughly 100,000 clones, roughly 96% of which are singletons. Broader study findings: No significant tumor-blood clonality difference; means were about 0.12 and 0.07.

Sequenced input: PBMCs. The chain has TRBV4-3 and TRBJ2-3; tentatively, D is TRBD2 (6 bases). This receptor was identified in a human donor with pancreatic ductal adenocarcinoma. The CDR3 nucleotides read TGCGCCAGCAGCCAAGTTTGGGGTAGCGGACACACAGATACGCAGTATTTT. This sequence encodes CASSQVWGSGHTDTQYF.